This TCR beta chain was obtained from a study of sequential checkpoint blockade in melanoma. On the study more broadly: After both sequences, patients received maintenance nivolumab.

Treatment defined: randomized to nivolumab then ipilimumab (arm A) or the reverse (arm B). No patient had prior DNA-damaging chemotherapy. Live CD3+CD8+ CD19− CD56− cells were sorted from PBMCs. Data came from immunoSEQ multiplex PCR; TCRdb stores just in-frame clones and leaves some out. This sample has roughly 17,000 clones; around two thirds occur once, and the top ten carry approximately 20%. The CDR3 length is 15 residues. This receptor was identified in a human donor with melanoma. The rearrangement uses TRBV21-1 and TRBJ2-4; TRBD1 is the table's D call, not checked against the DNA. TRBV21-1 is a recognized pseudogene. The source material was CD8+ T cells sorted from blood (inferred from file names), sampled from a patient given nivolumab and ipilimumab in sequence. As DNA, the CDR3 is TGTGCCAGCAGCAGAGCCGGGACAGGGTCTCGCATTCAGTACTTC. Its protein is CASSRAGTGSRIQYF.